This TCR beta chain was sequenced during a study of T cell changes during pregnancy in multiple sclerosis. Using immunoSEQ multiplex PCR, the repertoire was profiled, and TCRdb retains in-frame clones only, with some absent. This sample has several thousand clones; about 90% occur once, and the top ten carry about 10%. Sequenced here: CD8+ T cells from peripheral blood mononuclear cells, sampled in the first trimester of pregnancy. The source is a female donor in good health, enrolled as a control in a pregnancy study.

The CDR3 bases are TGTGCCAGTAGTATAGCGGTATTAACTGAAGCTTTCTTT. Translation: CASSIAVLTEAFF. The chain is built from TRBV19 and TRBJ1-1; D is unclear. The CDR3 totals 13 residues. Trimming took 1 base from V and 5 from J, leaving 8 bases between them. The germline V gene encodes CDR1 LNHDA and CDR2 SQIVND (reference sequence). Supplemented by reference TRBV19 and TRBJ1-1, the full variable domain reads DGGITQSPKYLFRKEGQNVTLSCEQNLNHDAMYWYRQDPGQGLRLIYYSQIVNDFQKGDIAEGYSVSREKKESFPLTVTSAQKNPTAFYLCASSIAVLTEAFFGQGTRLTVV.